The 15 T cell receptor delta chains presented below share a single source sample, sequenced in a study of Vδ1+ human thymocytes. Antigens of these TCRs are unknown. Findings and limits, study-wide: Thymic TRG and TRD repertoires appeared highly polyclonal, with Gaussian CDR3 length distributions.

RNA was extracted from the cells and then reverse transcribed. Pooled V-gene forward primers with one constant-region reverse primer generated the CDR3 amplicons by multiplex PCR. TCRdb reapplied CATT to the multiplex PCR reads. The table has tens of thousands of delta-chain clones, about 29% seen once. The sequenced material came from Vdelta1+ gamma-delta thymocytes from the thymus. The subset denotes: FACS-sorted CD3+ TCRalphabeta- TCRVdelta1+ TCRVdelta2- thymocytes. Receptors were obtained from a boy less than two years old who had congenital heart surgery.

A word on this clone: A much larger clone sits a single nucleotide away, making a read error possible. This sample also contains other DNA sequences that code for the same CDR3. The chain is built from TRDV1 and TRDJ1; 8 nucleotides line up with TRDD3. The CDR3 consists of 17 residues. Germline assignment: CDR1 TSWWSYY and CDR2 QGS. The DNA for the CDR3 is TGTGCTCTTGGGGCACTTCCTCGGGATACGAGGACCGATAAACTAATCTTT. Amino acid sequence: CALGALPRDTRTDKLIF.

The chain employs TRDV1 and TRDJ1; D call uncertain. From germline, CDR1 is TSWWSYY and CDR2 QGS. The CDR3 length is 16 residues. Trimming left V 0 bases short and J 5 bases short, with 16 bases between. CDR3: CALGELGPRWVDKLIF. CDR3 bases: TGTGCTCTTGGGGAACTGGGTCCGCGGTGGGTAGATAAACTCATCTTT.

The chain carries TRDV1 and TRDJ1; TRDD3 agrees at 8 bases. CDR3 length equals 18 residues. V was pared by 0 bases and J by 0 bases, with 9 bases of the junction left unmatched. CDR1 TSWWSYY and CDR2 QGS come from the germline V gene. The CDR3 region is CALGELGFFWGNTDKLIF. The CDR3 DNA reads as TGTGCTCTTGGGGAACTTGGATTCTTCTGGGGGAACACCGATAAACTCATCTTT.

This chain links TRDV1 with TRDJ1, with TRDD3 matching over 10 bases. Per the germline V gene, CDR1 is TSWWSYY and CDR2 is QGS. Unmatched junction bases numbered 29, after V lost 5 bases and J lost 11 bases. The CDR3 totals 20 residues. DNA for the CDR3: TGTGCTCTTGGGTGCACGACCCCTACGCGCCTAAGTACTGGGGGATGCTTCCTCATCTTT. It specifies CALGCTTPTRLSTGGCFLIF.

This clone has only a few counts. The J gene is TRDJ1, the V gene TRDV1, with 11 nucleotides matching TRDD3. The CDR3 loop spans 23 amino acids. V trimming: 4 bases; J trimming: 0 bases; junction bases outside the gene matches: 25. CDR1 TSWWSYY and CDR2 QGS come from the germline V gene. Written as DNA, the CDR3 is TGTGCTCTTGGGGGTACTTGTCGTGAGGTGGGGGATACGCGGGAACATTACACCGATAAACTCATCTTT. Protein product: CALGGTCREVGDTREHYTDKLIF.

The chain links TRDV1 to TRDJ1; possibly TRDD3 for D (10 bases). The CDR3 totals 23 residues. Germline V gives CDR1 TSWWSYY, CDR2 QGS. Trimming removed 0 bases at V and 2 bases at J, with 34 bases between. The CDR3 coding sequence is TGTGCTCTTGGGGAACTTCTGGGCCTTCCTACGTACTGGGGGATTGTAGCAACCGATAAACTCATCTTT. Residues: CALGELLGLPTYWGIVATDKLIF.

This clone was seen more than once but under ten times. The gene calls are TRDV1 and TRDJ1, with D perhaps matching TRDD3 (6 bases). Germline CDR1 and CDR2: TSWWSYY and QGS. This CDR3 has 24 amino acids. Trimming shortened V by 0 bases and J by 0 bases, and 35 bases separated the two germline ends. CDR3: CALGELTAKGDQGNWVLYTDKLIF. Written as DNA, the CDR3 is TGTGCTCTTGGGGAACTGACGGCCAAGGGCGATCAAGGGAACTGGGTGCTATACACCGATAAACTCATCTTT.

This clone was counted only a few times. The chain couples TRDV1 to TRDJ1; the D call may be TRDD2 or TRDD3 (8 bases each). The CDR3 spans 22 residues. The V and J ends lost 5 bases and 0 bases respectively, with 34 bases between them. The germline gives CDR1 TSWWSYY, CDR2 QGS. CDR3 in amino acids: CALGNLGASYEAWGTHTDKLIF. CDR3 coding DNA: TGTGCTCTTGGGAACCTGGGAGCTTCCTACGAGGCCTGGGGGACCCACACCGATAAACTCATCTTT.

This clone appeared a few times. The chain recombines TRDV1 with TRDJ1; TRDD3 matches at 9 bases. Germline V gives CDR1 TSWWSYY, CDR2 QGS. V was clipped by 2 bases and J by 2 bases; unmatched bases: 15. The CDR3 is 19 residues long. CDR3 DNA sequence: TGTGCTCTTGGGGAATACGTACATTACTGGGGGACCCTTACCGATAAACTCATCTTT. Translating gives CALGEYVHYWGTLTDKLIF.

The chain uses TRDV1 and TRDJ1; 10 nucleotides agree with TRDD3. The junction had 22 bases not matched to a gene; V was cut back by 2 bases and J by 1 base. The germline V gene has CDR1 TSWWSYY and CDR2 QGS. The CDR3 has 22 residues. CDR3 nucleotides: TGTGCTCTTGGGGAATTGGGCCTTCTCACTGGGGGATCTATCGACCCCACCGATAAACTCATCTTT. This translates into CALGELGLLTGGSIDPTDKLIF.

In its sample, this clone ranks as medium-sized (0.01 to 0.1%). The rearrangement uses TRDV1 and TRDJ1; weak D call: TRDD3 (5 bases). The CDR3 has 17 amino acids. V shed 0 bases and J shed 2 bases, with 16 bases lying between them. Germline V gives CDR1 TSWWSYY, CDR2 QGS. CDR3 in amino acids: CALGELGWIIETDKLIF. Here the CDR3 DNA reads TGTGCTCTTGGGGAACTAGGCTGGATAATCGAGACCGATAAACTCATCTTT.

There are a few counts of this clone. The V and J genes are TRDV1 and TRDJ1; D might be TRDD3 (5 bases). The germline CDR1 and CDR2 sequences are TSWWSYY and QGS. V was pared by 3 bases and J by 7 bases, with 9 bases between. The CDR3 is made up of 12 amino acids. CDR3 amino acids: CALGDGGSKLIF. Here the CDR3 DNA reads TGTGCTCTTGGGGACGGGGGGTCTAAACTCATCTTT.

The chain combines TRDV1 with TRDJ1; TRDD3 agrees at 7 bases. V was pared by 7 bases and J by 0 bases, with 17 bases of the junction left unmatched. This CDR3 has 18 residues. The germline gives CDR1 TSWWSYY, CDR2 QGS. In nucleotides, the CDR3 is TGTGCTCTTGCCGCTTCGCATATAGTGGGGGACCACACCGATAAACTCATCTTT. Translation: CALAASHIVGDHTDKLIF.

The J gene is TRDJ1, the V gene TRDV1, with D possibly being TRDD2 (8 bases). Deletions cut 4 bases from V and 5 bases from J, with 32 bases between. Germline V CDR1 and CDR2: TSWWSYY, QGS. There are 20 residues in the CDR3. CDR3 protein: CALGAHLPTYLGVLRDKLIF. The DNA of the CDR3 is TGTGCTCTTGGGGCACATCTTCCTACGTATCTGGGGGTACTAAGAGATAAACTCATCTTT.

The chain has TRDV1 and TRDJ1, with TRDD3 matching over 9 bases. V shed 1 base and J 0 bases; nucleotides not matched to a gene: 15. CDR1 TSWWSYY and CDR2 QGS come from the germline V gene. CDR3 length: 20 amino acids. The CDR3 coding sequence is TGTGCTCTTGGGGAACCGGTTTACGTGCTGGGGGATCGATACACCGATAAACTCATCTTT. This gives the protein CALGEPVYVLGDRYTDKLIF.